This TCR beta chain was obtained from a study of T-cell memory formation after mild COVID-19. Across the study: Clusters of TCRs were largely donor specific.

A note on this clonotype: Its specificity is unknown. Just one base apart from a much larger clone, this may be a read error.

MiXCR was run by TCRdb on the 5' RACE reads, yielding one entry per CDR3 protein. The top ten clones hold about 20% of a sample with about 350,000 distinct CDR3 sequences, roughly 13% of them seen once. Study results and limitations: Whether second-wave clones peaking at day 37 were SARS-CoV-2 specific went unconfirmed.

This TCR came from a man aged 18 to 29 who had mild COVID-19 (a few samples of this study predate the infection). Cell type and time point are not known. The specimen sequenced was PBMCs or a T cell subset sorted from them (not recorded which).

The CDR3 here is CASRLPGTDTQYF. The CDR3 region has the DNA TGTGCCAGCAGACTCCCAGGGACAGATACGCAGTATTTT. This chain joins TRBV7-2 and TRBJ2-3; D possibly corresponds to TRBD1 (5 bases). Between the trimmed V and J ends, which lost 6 bases and 3 bases, there was a span of 10 bases. This CDR3 comprises 13 residues. The germline CDR1 and CDR2 sequences are SGHTA and FQGNSA.